The 5 T cell receptor beta chains below come from one sample, sequenced in a study of spatial heterogeneity in lung cancer (dated by TCRdb to 2018 to 2020). This sample's time point label indicates: blood at routine non-recurrence follow-up after resection. For TCR sequencing, whole RNA was extracted from tumor and nontumor lung tissue, or from cryopreserved PBMC samples, and no cell sorting was done. The library came from 5' RACE. Instrument used: NextSeq 500. The raw public data were reprocessed by TCRdb itself: fastp quality trimming at Q25, MiXCR clonotype calling, in-frame beta chains only. CDR3 protein duplicates are merged, each entry listing the most common genes and DNA. The sample has about 30,000 distinct CDR3 sequences on record, approximately 6% of them singletons. The top ten hold 20% to 25% of the sample. The sample was PBMCs, taken at follow-up. Receptors originate from a male donor with early-stage non-small cell lung cancer.

CDR3 sequence (DNA): TGCAGTGCTAGGGAAGGTTACCAGAACACTGAAGCTTTCTTT. It yields the protein CSAREGYQNTEAFF. The chain links TRBV20-1 to TRBJ1-1, with D unresolved. CDR3 length: 14 residues. The ends were cut back, 3 bases at V and 1 base at J, with 12 bases in the middle. Germline CDR1 reads DFQATT; CDR2 reads SNEGSKA (reference sequence).

This clonotype occurred a few times. The genes are TRBV7-3 and TRBJ2-1; unclear D gene. V was cut by 1 base and J by 5 bases, with 18 bases left in between. CDR1 and CDR2 (germline): SGHTA, FQGTGA. This CDR3 is 17 amino acids long. The DNA of the CDR3 is TGTGCCAGCAGCTTAAGGGAAGTAGCCTTTGGGAACAATGAGCAGTTCTTC. Protein product: CASSLREVAFGNNEQFF.

This clonotype was picked up many times. CDR3 residues: CASSPGTSTDTQYF. In DNA, the CDR3 is TGTGCCAGCAGCCCCGGGACTAGCACAGATACGCAGTATTTT. The rearrangement joins TRBV6-4 to TRBJ2-3, with D possibly being TRBD2 (6 bases). V was clipped by 6 bases and J by 0 bases, with 10 bases between them. Germline V lookup: CDR1 MRHNA, CDR2 SNTAGT. The CDR3 spans 14 residues.

This clonotype came up a few times. The rearrangement uses TRBV7-2 and TRBJ2-7, with no clear D. Germline V gene data show CDR1 as SGHTA and CDR2 as FQGNSA. The CDR3 covers 13 residues. The germline V and J ends were trimmed by 7 bases and 9 bases, with 19 bases remaining between them. The CDR3 DNA follows: TGTGCCAGCACCGGGCCGCCGGCAAAGGGGCAGTACTTC. Protein: CASTGPPAKGQYF. Supplemented by reference TRBV7-2 and TRBJ2-7, the full variable domain reads GAGVSQSPSNKVTEKGKDVELRCDPISGHTALYWYRQSLGQGLEFLIYFQGNSAPDKSGLPSDRFSAERTGGSVSTLTIQRTQQEDSAVYLCASTGPPAKGQYFGPGTRLTVT.

This clonotype is judged medium-sized. The chain joins TRBV6-2 or TRBV6-3 to TRBJ2-3; the match to TRBD2 covers 8 bases. The V gene end was trimmed by 6 bases and the J gene end by 6 bases; junction bases not matched to a gene: 11. Germline CDR1 and CDR2: MNHEY and SVGEGT. This CDR3 has 15 amino acids. In DNA form, the CDR3 reads TGTGCCAGCAGCTACGGAGCGGGAGACCCGGATACGCAGTATTTT. It encodes CASSYGAGDPDTQYF.